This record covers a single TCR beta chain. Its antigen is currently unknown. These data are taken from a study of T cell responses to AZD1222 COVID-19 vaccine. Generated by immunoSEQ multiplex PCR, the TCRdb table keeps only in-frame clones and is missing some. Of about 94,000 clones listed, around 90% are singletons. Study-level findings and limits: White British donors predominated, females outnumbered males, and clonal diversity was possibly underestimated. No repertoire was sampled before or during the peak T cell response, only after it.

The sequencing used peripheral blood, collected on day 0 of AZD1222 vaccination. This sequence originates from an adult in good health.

The CDR3 nucleotides are TGTGCCAGCAGCCCCCAGGGACAGGCGATGGGAAACACCATATATTTT. This gives the protein CASSPQGQAMGNTIYF. The chain is built from TRBV7-8 and TRBJ1-3, with 8 bases lining up with TRBD1. V lost 5 bases and J lost 4; bases outside the gene matches: 10. CDR3 length equals 16 residues. Germline-derived CDR1 and CDR2 are SGHVS and FQNEAQ.